The present T cell receptor (beta chain) was sequenced within a study of cytomegalovirus exposure and HLA in healthy donors. Study conclusions and caveats: It was assumed in the presence/absence analyses that sequencing depth was roughly uniform across donors. Rarity characterized most TCR sequences, yet some public TCRs appeared in many donors.

As to this clone: Its target is unknown.

Both 60 Vbeta primers and 13 Jbeta primers went into the PCR. Sequencing used immunoSEQ multiplex PCR; TCRdb keeps in-frame clones, though not all of them. The sample holds about 98,000 clones; roughly 81% are singletons and the top ten take approximately 1.5%. Sample: PBMCs. This receptor was obtained from a man in his forties in good health and CMV-seronegative.

CDR3 protein: CANTEGRATEAFF. The CDR3 region has the DNA TGTGCCAACACCGAAGGGAGGGCCACTGAAGCTTTCTTT. The V call is TRBV2, the J call TRBJ1-1; D is unclear. The germline V gene encodes CDR1 SNHLY and CDR2 FYNNEI. The CDR3 runs 13 residues. V lost 10 bases, J lost 4 bases, and 16 bases lay in between. The variable domain in full, completed from reference TRBV2 and TRBJ1-1, reads EPEVTQTPSHQVTQMGQEVILRCVPISNHLYFYWYRQILGQKVEFLVSFYNNEISEKSEIFDDQFSVERPDGSNFTLKIRSTKLEDSAMYFCANTEGRATEAFFGQGTRLTVV.